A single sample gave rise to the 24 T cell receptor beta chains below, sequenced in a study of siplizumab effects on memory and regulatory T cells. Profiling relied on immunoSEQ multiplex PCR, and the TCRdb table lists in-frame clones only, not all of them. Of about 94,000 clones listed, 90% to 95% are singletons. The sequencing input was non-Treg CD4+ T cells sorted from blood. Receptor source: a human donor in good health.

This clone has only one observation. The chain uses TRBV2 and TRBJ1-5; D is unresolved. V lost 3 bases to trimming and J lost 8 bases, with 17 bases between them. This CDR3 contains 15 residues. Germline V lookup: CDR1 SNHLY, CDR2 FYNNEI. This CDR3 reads CASSESPPVFKPQHF. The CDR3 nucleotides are TGTGCCAGCAGTGAGTCTCCGCCAGTCTTTAAGCCCCAGCATTTT.

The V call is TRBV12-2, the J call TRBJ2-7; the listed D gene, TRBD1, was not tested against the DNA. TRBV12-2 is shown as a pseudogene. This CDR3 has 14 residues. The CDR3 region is CASRSRQASYEQYF. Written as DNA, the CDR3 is TGTGCAAGTCGCTCCCGACAGGCTTCCTACGAGCAGTACTTC.

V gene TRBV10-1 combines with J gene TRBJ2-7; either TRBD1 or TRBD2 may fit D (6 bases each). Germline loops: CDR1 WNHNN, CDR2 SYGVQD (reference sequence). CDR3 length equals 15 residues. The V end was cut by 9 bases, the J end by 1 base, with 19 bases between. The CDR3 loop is CASRGVSYPSYEQYF. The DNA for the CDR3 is TGCGCCAGTAGGGGGGTCTCTTATCCATCCTACGAGCAGTACTTC.

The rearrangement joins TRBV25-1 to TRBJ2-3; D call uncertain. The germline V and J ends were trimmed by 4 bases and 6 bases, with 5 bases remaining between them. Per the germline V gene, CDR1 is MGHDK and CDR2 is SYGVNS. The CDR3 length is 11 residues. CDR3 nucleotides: TGTGCCAGCAGTGGTCTGGATACGCAGTATTTT. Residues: CASSGLDTQYF. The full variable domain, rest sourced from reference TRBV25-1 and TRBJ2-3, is EADIYQTPRYLVIGTGKKITLECSQTMGHDKMYWYQQDPGMELHLIHYSYGVNSTEKGDLSSESTVSRIRTEHFPLTLESARPSHTSQYLCASSGLDTQYFGPGTRLTVL.

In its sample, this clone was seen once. The CDR3 coding sequence is TGTGCCAGTCGGGGGGGACTAGCGGAACTCGAGCAGTTCTTC. Encoded protein: CASRGGLAELEQFF. The rearrangement uses TRBV7-9 and TRBJ2-1, with 11 bases that match TRBD2. Looked up from germline, CDR1 is SEHNR and CDR2 is FQNEAQ (reference sequence). The ends lost 9 bases at V and 10 bases at J; junction bases unmatched: 11. The CDR3 sequence is 14 residues long.

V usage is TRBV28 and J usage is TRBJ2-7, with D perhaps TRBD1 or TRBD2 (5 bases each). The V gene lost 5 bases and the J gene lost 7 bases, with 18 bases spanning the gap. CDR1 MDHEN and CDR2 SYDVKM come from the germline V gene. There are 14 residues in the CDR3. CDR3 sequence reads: CASSPPGRTLEQYF. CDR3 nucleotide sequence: TGTGCCAGCAGTCCACCGGGACGGACATTGGAGCAGTACTTC. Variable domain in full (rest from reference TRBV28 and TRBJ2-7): DVKVTQSSRYLVKRTGEKVFLECVQDMDHENMFWYRQDPGLGLRLIYFSYDVKMKEKGDIPEGYSVSREKKERFSLILESASTNQTSMYLCASSPPGRTLEQYFGPGTRLTVT.

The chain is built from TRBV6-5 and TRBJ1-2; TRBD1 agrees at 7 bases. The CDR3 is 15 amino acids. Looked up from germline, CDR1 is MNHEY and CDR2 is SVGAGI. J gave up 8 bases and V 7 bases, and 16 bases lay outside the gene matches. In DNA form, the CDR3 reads TGTGCCAGCAAGTGGGGCAGGGGGGCTTCCTGGGGCTACACCTTC. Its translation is CASKWGRGASWGYTF.

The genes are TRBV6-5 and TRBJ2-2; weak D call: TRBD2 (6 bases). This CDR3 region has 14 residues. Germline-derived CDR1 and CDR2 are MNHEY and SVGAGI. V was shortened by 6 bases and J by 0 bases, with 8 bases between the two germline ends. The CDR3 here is CASRWTTNTGELFF. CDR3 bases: TGTGCCAGCAGATGGACTACGAACACCGGGGAGCTGTTTTTT.

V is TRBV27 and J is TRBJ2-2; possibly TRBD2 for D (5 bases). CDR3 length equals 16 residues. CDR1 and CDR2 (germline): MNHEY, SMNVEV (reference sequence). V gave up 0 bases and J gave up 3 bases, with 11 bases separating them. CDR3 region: CASSLSGVWDTGELFF. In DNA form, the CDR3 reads TGTGCCAGCAGTTTATCCGGGGTTTGGGACACCGGGGAGCTGTTTTTT.

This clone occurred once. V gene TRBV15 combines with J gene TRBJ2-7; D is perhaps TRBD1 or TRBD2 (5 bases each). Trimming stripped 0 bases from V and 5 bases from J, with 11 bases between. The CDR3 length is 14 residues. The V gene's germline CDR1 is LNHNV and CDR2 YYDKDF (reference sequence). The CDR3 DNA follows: TGTGCCACCAGCAGAGATCGGGGCCACAACGAGCAGTACTTC. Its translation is CATSRDRGHNEQYF.

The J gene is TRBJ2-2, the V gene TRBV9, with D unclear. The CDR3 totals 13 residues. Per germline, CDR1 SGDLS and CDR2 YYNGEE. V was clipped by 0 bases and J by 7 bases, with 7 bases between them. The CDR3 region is CASSVVDRGELFF. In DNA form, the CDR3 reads TGTGCCAGCAGCGTAGTGGACCGCGGGGAGCTGTTTTTT.

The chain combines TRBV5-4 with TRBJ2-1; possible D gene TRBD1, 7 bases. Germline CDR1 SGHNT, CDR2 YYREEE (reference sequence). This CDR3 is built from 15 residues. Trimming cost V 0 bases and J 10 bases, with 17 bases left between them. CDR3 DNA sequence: TGTGCCAGCAGCTTGGGCGGGACAGCTAAAGAAGAGCAGTTCTTC. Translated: CASSLGGTAKEEQFF.

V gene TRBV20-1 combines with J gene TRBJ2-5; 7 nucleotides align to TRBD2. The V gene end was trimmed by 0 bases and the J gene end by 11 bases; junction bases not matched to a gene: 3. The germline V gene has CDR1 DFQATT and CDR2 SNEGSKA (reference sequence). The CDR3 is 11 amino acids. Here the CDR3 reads CSAREGLEQYF. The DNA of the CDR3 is TGCAGTGCTAGAGAAGGACTAGAGCAGTACTTC.

CDR3 in DNA: TGTGCCAGTAGTATACTAGCGGGAGGAGCGGGCGGGGAGCTGTTTTTT. Amino acids: CASSILAGGAGGELFF. The rearrangement joins TRBV19 to TRBJ2-2; 11 bases are a match to TRBD2. The CDR3 totals 16 residues. CDR1 LNHDA and CDR2 SQIVND come from the germline V gene (reference sequence). V dropped 2 bases and J dropped 7; count of bases not matched to a gene: 6.

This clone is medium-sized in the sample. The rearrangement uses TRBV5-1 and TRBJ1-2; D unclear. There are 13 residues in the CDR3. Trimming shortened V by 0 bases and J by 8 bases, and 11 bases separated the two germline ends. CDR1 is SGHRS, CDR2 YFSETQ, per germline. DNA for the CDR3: TGCGCCAGCAGCTTGGCCATCACCGGAGGCTACACCTTC. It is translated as CASSLAITGGYTF.

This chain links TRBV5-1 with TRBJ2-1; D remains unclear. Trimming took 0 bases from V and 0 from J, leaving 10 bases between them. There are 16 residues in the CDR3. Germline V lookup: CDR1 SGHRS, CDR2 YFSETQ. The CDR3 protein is CASSLVPGSSYNEQFF. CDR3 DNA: TGCGCCAGCAGCTTGGTTCCCGGTAGCTCCTACAATGAGCAGTTCTTC.

The CDR3 bases are TGTGCCAGTACCCCTAGCGGGAGGACCTCTACGCAGTATTTT. The encoded protein is CASTPSGRTSTQYF. The chain links TRBV6-1 to TRBJ2-3; 11 bases are shared with TRBD2. V lost 9 bases, J lost 8 bases, and 10 bases stayed unmatched. Germline loops: CDR1 MNHNS, CDR2 SASEGT. This CDR3 comprises 14 residues.

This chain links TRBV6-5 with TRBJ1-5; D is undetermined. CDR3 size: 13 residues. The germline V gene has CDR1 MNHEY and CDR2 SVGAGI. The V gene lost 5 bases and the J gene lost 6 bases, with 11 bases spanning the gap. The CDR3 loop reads CASSNPLSQPQHF. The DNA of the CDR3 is TGTGCCAGCAGTAACCCACTCTCTCAGCCCCAGCATTTT.

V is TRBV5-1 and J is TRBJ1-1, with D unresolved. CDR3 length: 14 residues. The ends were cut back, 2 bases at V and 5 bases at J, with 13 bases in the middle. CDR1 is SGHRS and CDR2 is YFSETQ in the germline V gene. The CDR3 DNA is TGCGCCAGCAGCTTAGGCCACCTGGGGACTGAAGCTTTCTTT. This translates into CASSLGHLGTEAFF.

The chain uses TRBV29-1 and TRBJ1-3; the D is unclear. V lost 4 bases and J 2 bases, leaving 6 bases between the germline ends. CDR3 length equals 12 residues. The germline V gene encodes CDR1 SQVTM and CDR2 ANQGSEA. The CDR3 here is CSVAQTGNTIYF. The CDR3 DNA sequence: TGCAGCGTTGCACAGACTGGAAACACCATATATTTT.

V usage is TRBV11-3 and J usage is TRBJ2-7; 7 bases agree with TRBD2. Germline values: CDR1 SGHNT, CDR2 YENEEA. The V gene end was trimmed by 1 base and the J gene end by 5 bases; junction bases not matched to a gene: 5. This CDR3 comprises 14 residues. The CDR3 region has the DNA TGTGCCAGCAGCTTAGCGGGAGGTGAGGACGAGCAGTACTTC. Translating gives CASSLAGGEDEQYF.

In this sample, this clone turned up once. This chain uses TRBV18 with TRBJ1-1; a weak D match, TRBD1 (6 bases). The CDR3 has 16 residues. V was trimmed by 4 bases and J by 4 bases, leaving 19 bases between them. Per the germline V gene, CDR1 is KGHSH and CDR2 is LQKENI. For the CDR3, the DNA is TGTGCCAGCTCACTGGGGGGGGCCGTGAAGGGCACTGAAGCTTTCTTT. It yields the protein CASSLGGAVKGTEAFF.

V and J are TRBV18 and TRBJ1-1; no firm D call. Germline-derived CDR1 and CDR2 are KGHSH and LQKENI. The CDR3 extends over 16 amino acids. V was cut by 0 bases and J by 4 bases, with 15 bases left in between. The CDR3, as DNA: TGTGCCAGCTCACCACCGTCGGCTCTACCGTCCACTGAAGCTTTCTTT. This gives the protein CASSPPSALPSTEAFF.

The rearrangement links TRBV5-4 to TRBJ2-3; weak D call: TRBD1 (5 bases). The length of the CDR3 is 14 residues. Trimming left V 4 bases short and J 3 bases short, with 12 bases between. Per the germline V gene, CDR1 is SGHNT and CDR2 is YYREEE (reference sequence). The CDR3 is CASSRREGTDTQYF. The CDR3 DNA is TGTGCCAGCAGCCGCAGGGAAGGTACAGATACGCAGTATTTT.